The source of this T cell receptor beta chain is a study of T cell changes during pregnancy in multiple sclerosis. The CDR3 is made up of 12 amino acids. Measured with immunoSEQ multiplex PCR; TCRdb has only the in-frame clones, and not every one. In the table there are tens of thousands of clones, more than 80% of which are singletons. The V and J genes are TRBV12-2 and TRBJ1-2. TRBV12-2 is a listed pseudogene. The receptor was derived from a female donor in good health, enrolled as a control in a pregnancy study. Sample: CD4+ T cells from peripheral blood mononuclear cells, taken in the third trimester of pregnancy. CDR3 loop: CASRLAAYGYTF. In DNA, the CDR3 is TGTGCAAGTCGCTTAGCTGCGTATGGCTACACCTTC.